The clone carrying this T cell receptor (beta chain) was detected many times. The sequenced fragment ends 3 residues before the CDR3 boundary, so the rest is inferred from the germline J gene. The CDR3 has 16 amino acids. CDR1 is SGHRS and CDR2 is YFSETQ in the germline V gene. The V and J ends lost 4 bases and 4 bases, in that order; junction bases with no gene match: 7. This sample stems from a study of T cell clonality in common variable immunodeficiency. CVID and control samples used equivalent genomic DNA input. Produced via immunoSEQ multiplex PCR; TCRdb's table is partial and in-frame only. This repertoire holds 35,000 to 45,000 clones, and none appear only once.

The source material was peripheral blood mononuclear cells. The chain links TRBV5-1 to TRBJ2-7; 14 bases align to TRBD2. This receptor was taken from a person aged 18 to 70 in good health. This CDR3 is CASSQGTSGGSYEQYF. The CDR3 bases that were read are TGCGCCAGCAGCCAGGGGACTAGCGGGGGATCATACGAG.